A single sample is the source of the 29 T cell receptor beta chains below, sequenced in a study of OX40 agonist ivuxolimab in advanced cancers. Some clones are missing from TCRdb's copy, which holds only in-frame ones; the method was immunoSEQ multiplex PCR. The table records around 95,000 clones, 91% of them present only once. This sample comprised CD4+ or CD8+ T cells sorted from blood, obtained in a trial of the OX40 agonist ivuxolimab. These receptors originate from an adult with an advanced solid tumor such as melanoma, head and neck, liver or kidney cancer.

The gene calls are TRBV19 and TRBJ2-2; D uncertain. Deletions cut 5 bases from V and 0 bases from J, with 7 bases between. Germline V gene sequence: CDR1 LNHDA, CDR2 SQIVND (reference sequence). This CDR3 spans 14 amino acids. The CDR3 nucleotides are TGTGCCAGTAGTCTAAGCTCGAACACCGGGGAGCTGTTTTTT. Its translation: CASSLSSNTGELFF.

CDR3 residues: CASSLGGIDGELFF. DNA of the CDR3: TGCGCCAGCAGCTTGGGGGGCATAGACGGGGAGCTGTTTTTT. The J gene is TRBJ2-2, the V gene TRBV5-1, with TRBD1 as a possible D gene (5 bases). V lost 0 bases and J 7 bases, leaving 10 bases between the germline ends. CDR3 length equals 14 residues. From germline, CDR1 is SGHRS and CDR2 YFSETQ.

This chain links TRBV12-5 with TRBJ2-3, with D uncertain. CDR1 and CDR2 (germline): LGHNT, FRNRAP. V lost 1 base, J lost 0 bases, and 8 bases lay in between. This CDR3 has 15 residues. The CDR3 DNA reads as TGTGCTAGTGGTTTGGGGCAGGTTAGCACAGATACGCAGTATTTT. This sequence encodes CASGLGQVSTDTQYF.

Of note for this clone: Its ends do not fully match the called genes, so a read error is possible. The chain joins TRBV10-3 to TRBJ1-5, with D unclear. The V gene's germline CDR1 is ENHRY and CDR2 SYGVKD. CDR3 length: 15 residues. CDR3 amino acids: CAISGTGGSDQPQHF. For the CDR3, the DNA is TGTGCCATCAGTGGGACGGGAGGTAGCGATCAGCCCCAGCATTTT.

This rearrangement joins TRBV19 to TRBJ1-5; D is unresolved. Trimming left V 6 bases short and J 0 bases short, with 9 bases between. The CDR3 is 14 residues long. Germline V lookup: CDR1 LNHDA, CDR2 SQIVND (reference sequence). As DNA, the CDR3 is TGTGCCAGTAGCCCGCTCTATAGCAATCAGCCCCAGCATTTT. This gives the protein CASSPLYSNQPQHF.

This clone was detected only once. The chain employs TRBV2 and TRBJ2-3; no definite D call. Germline V gene sequence: CDR1 SNHLY, CDR2 FYNNEI. Trimming removed 7 bases from V and 4 bases from J, with 21 bases in between. The CDR3 covers 16 residues. CDR3 in DNA: TGTGCCAGCATTAAGGATAGGGTCCCTTTGGCAGATACGCAGTATTTT. The encoded protein is CASIKDRVPLADTQYF.

The V call is TRBV6-1, the J call TRBJ1-3; tentatively, D is TRBD1 (5 bases). Trimming stripped 2 bases from V and 0 bases from J, with 11 bases between. The CDR3 sequence is 16 residues long. Germline values: CDR1 MNHNS, CDR2 SASEGT. CDR3 coding DNA: TGTGCCAGCAGTGAACAGGGACTCCCCTCTGGAAACACCATATATTTT. Amino acids: CASSEQGLPSGNTIYF.

The V call is TRBV2, the J call TRBJ2-7; 9 nucleotides match TRBD1. J was trimmed by 5 bases and V by 4 bases; bases with no gene match: 6. The CDR3 is made up of 14 amino acids. Germline V lookup: CDR1 SNHLY, CDR2 FYNNEI. Written as DNA, the CDR3 is TGTGCCAGCAGTGCGGGACAGGGTCTAGACGAGCAGTACTTC. Its protein is CASSAGQGLDEQYF.

This clone has just one count. The chain is built from TRBV5-4 and TRBJ2-1; D is perhaps TRBD2 (6 bases). This CDR3 contains 15 residues. Trimming left V 7 bases short and J 0 bases short, with 14 bases between. CDR1 and CDR2 from the germline V gene are SGHNT and YYREEE (reference sequence). The CDR3 region is CASSPSASSYNEQFF. In DNA, the CDR3 is TGTGCCAGCTCACCTAGCGCTAGCTCCTACAATGAGCAGTTCTTC.

V gene TRBV7-2 combines with J gene TRBJ2-1; 9 bases match TRBD1. This CDR3 is 14 amino acids long. CDR1 is SGHTA and CDR2 is FQGNSA in the germline V gene. The ends lost 0 bases at V and 16 bases at J; junction bases unmatched: 10. The CDR3 bases are TGTGCCAGCAGCTTAGCCCTCCGGACAGGGGATATATTCTTC. As protein: CASSLALRTGDIFF.

This clone was counted a single time. The chain joins TRBV18 to TRBJ2-7; perhaps TRBD1 as D (6 bases). V was pared by 6 bases and J by 5 bases, with 23 bases between. The V gene's germline CDR1 is KGHSH and CDR2 LQKENI. CDR3 length: 16 amino acids. As DNA, the CDR3 is TGTGCCAGCTCCTCCGGGCGGGTACAGGGACGACACGAGCAGTACTTC. Translating it yields CASSSGRVQGRHEQYF. Full variable domain (missing parts from reference TRBV18 and TRBJ2-7): NAGVMQNPRHLVRRRGQEARLRCSPMKGHSHVYWYRQLPEEGLKFMVYLQKENIIDESGMPKERFSAEFPKEGPSILRIQQVVRGDSAAYFCASSSGRVQGRHEQYFGPGTRLTVT.

The CDR3, as DNA: TGCGCCAGCAGCCAAGAATCGGGAGCCTACAATGAGCAGTTCTTC. This encodes CASSQESGAYNEQFF. This rearrangement joins TRBV4-3 to TRBJ2-1, with D tentatively TRBD2 (6 bases). Deletions cut 0 bases from V and 2 bases from J, with 8 bases between. There are 15 residues in the CDR3. Germline loops: CDR1 LGHNA, CDR2 YSLEER.

For the CDR3, the DNA is TGTGCCAGCAGCCTCAGGGGGTCCGTCGCTGAAGCTTTCTTT. It yields the protein CASSLRGSVAEAFF. The chain uses TRBV6-1 and TRBJ1-1; 7 positions match TRBD1. Germline CDR1 and CDR2: MNHNS and SASEGT. This CDR3 contains 14 residues. The V and J ends lost 6 bases and 6 bases, in that order; junction bases with no gene match: 10.

This chain links TRBV30 with TRBJ1-5, with 8 bases identical to TRBD1. Trimming at V came to 1 base and at J to 3 bases, leaving 5 bases not matched to a gene. CDR1 and CDR2 (germline): GTSNPN, SVGIG (reference sequence). This CDR3 contains 15 residues. CDR3 protein: CAWSGGQGFNQPQHF. The CDR3 nucleotides are TGTGCCTGGAGTGGAGGACAGGGATTCAATCAGCCCCAGCATTTT.

The chain links TRBV6-4 to TRBJ2-1; the D gene could be TRBD1 or TRBD2 (5 bases each). The CDR3 has 13 amino acids. Germline values: CDR1 MRHNA, CDR2 SNTAGT. V lost 4 bases and J lost 10, with 14 bases in between. Written as DNA, the CDR3 is TGTGCCAGCAGTGTCGAGGGGTTGGGGGAGCAGTTCTTC. This encodes CASSVEGLGEQFF.

The rearrangement joins TRBV11-3 to TRBJ1-1, with D unclear. Germline CDR1 is SGHNT and CDR2 is YENEEA. The length of the CDR3 is 13 residues. The V end lost 4 bases, the J end lost 6 bases, and 12 bases lay between the germline ends. The CDR3 sequence is CASSSVGVAEAFF. The CDR3 nucleotides are TGTGCCAGCAGCTCCGTGGGTGTCGCTGAAGCTTTCTTT.

The chain joins TRBV5-1 to TRBJ2-1; no clear D. Germline CDR1 and CDR2: SGHRS and YFSETQ. V dropped 0 bases and J dropped 7 bases, with 5 bases sitting between them. The CDR3 is 12 amino acids. The CDR3 protein is CASSLGGNEQFF. CDR3 in DNA: TGCGCCAGCAGCTTGGGGGGTAATGAGCAGTTCTTC.

The rearrangement uses TRBV9 and TRBJ2-2, with 8 bases identical to TRBD2. Germline V gives CDR1 SGDLS, CDR2 YYNGEE. The CDR3 has 16 amino acids. The J segment lost 4 bases and the V segment lost 4 bases, leaving 9 bases of the junction unmatched. The CDR3 DNA reads TGTGCCAGCAGCCCCAATCCGGGAGGGCCCACCGGGGAGCTGTTTTTT. It codes for CASSPNPGGPTGELFF.

The chain links TRBV5-1 to TRBJ2-5; D not certain. The CDR3 contains 14 residues. Germline CDR1 SGHRS, CDR2 YFSETQ. V was clipped by 5 bases and J by 1 base, with 12 bases between them. This CDR3 is CASRPRQIQETQYF. In nucleotides, the CDR3 is TGCGCCAGCAGACCCCGGCAGATCCAAGAGACCCAGTACTTC. Filled out from reference TRBV5-1 and TRBJ2-5, the complete variable domain reads KAGVTQTPRYLIKTRGQQVTLSCSPISGHRSVSWYQQTPGQGLQFLFEYFSETQRNKGNFPGRFSGRQFSNSRSEMNVSTLELGDSALYLCASRPRQIQETQYFGPGTRLLVL.

The chain recombines TRBV18 with TRBJ2-5; 8 nucleotides align to TRBD2. V was pared by 3 bases and J by 2 bases, with 8 bases of the junction left unmatched. CDR3 length equals 16 residues. CDR1 KGHSH and CDR2 LQKENI come from the germline V gene. The CDR3 DNA follows: TGTGCCAGCTCACCGGCACTAGCGGCTATACAAGAGACCCAGTACTTC. Amino acid sequence: CASSPALAAIQETQYF. The full variable domain, rest sourced from reference TRBV18 and TRBJ2-5, is NAGVMQNPRHLVRRRGQEARLRCSPMKGHSHVYWYRQLPEEGLKFMVYLQKENIIDESGMPKERFSAEFPKEGPSILRIQQVVRGDSAAYFCASSPALAAIQETQYFGPGTRLLVL.

This chain joins TRBV6-5 and TRBJ1-3; TRBD1 matches 7 bases. The CDR3 has 14 amino acids. V lost 6 bases, J lost 3 bases, and 5 bases stayed unmatched. CDR1 is MNHEY, CDR2 SVGAGI, per germline. The CDR3 region is CASSRTGFGNTIYF. CDR3 DNA: TGTGCCAGCAGCCGGACAGGATTTGGAAACACCATATATTTT.

This sequence joins TRBV28 and TRBJ1-4, with D perhaps matching TRBD1 (5 bases). The CDR3 runs 12 residues. Trimming cost V 2 bases and J 14 bases, with 12 bases left between them. Germline V CDR1 and CDR2: MDHEN, SYDVKM. The CDR3: CASSLLRDKLFF. The CDR3, as DNA: TGTGCCAGCAGTTTACTCAGGGATAAGCTGTTTTTT.

This sequence joins TRBV7-6 and TRBJ2-5; weak D call: TRBD2 (6 bases). V was clipped by 1 base and J by 5 bases, with 14 bases between them. Germline V gene data show CDR1 as SGHVS and CDR2 as FNYEAQ. The CDR3 runs to 15 residues. The CDR3 region has the DNA TGTGCCAGCAGCTTAGTCGGCCTAGCGACGGAGACCCAGTACTTC. Translation gives CASSLVGLATETQYF.

The chain links TRBV28 to TRBJ2-7; D is ambiguous. This CDR3 has 12 residues. V was shortened by 5 bases and J by 3 bases, with 8 bases between the two germline ends. CDR1 and CDR2 (germline): MDHEN, SYDVKM. Written as DNA, the CDR3 is TGTGCCAGCAGTCCCCTCGGCTACGAGCAGTACTTC. Its translation: CASSPLGYEQYF.

The chain couples TRBV5-1 to TRBJ1-2, with TRBD1 matching over 7 bases. Trimming took 4 bases from V and 0 from J; bases not matched to a gene: 6. The CDR3 consists of 15 residues. The germline CDR1 and CDR2 sequences are SGHRS and YFSETQ. CDR3 sequence reads: CASSGGQTANYGYTF. CDR3 nucleotides: TGCGCCAGCAGCGGGGGACAGACTGCTAACTATGGCTACACCTTC. Full variable domain (outside the CDR3, taken from reference TRBV5-1 and TRBJ1-2): KAGVTQTPRYLIKTRGQQVTLSCSPISGHRSVSWYQQTPGQGLQFLFEYFSETQRNKGNFPGRFSGRQFSNSRSEMNVSTLELGDSALYLCASSGGQTANYGYTFGSGTRLTVV.

A remark on this clone: Relative to the germline gene, one junction end is altered; a read error may explain this. V is TRBV7-7 and J is TRBJ2-3; 9 positions agree with TRBD2. CDR3 length equals 14 residues. CDR1 and CDR2 from the germline V gene are SSHAT and FNYEAQ (reference sequence). The CDR3 DNA follows: TGTGCTAGCAGCTTAGCGGGAGTTGCAGATACGCAGTATTTT. Encoded protein: CASSLAGVADTQYF.

The DNA of the CDR3 is TGTGCCAGCAGCTTAAAGCGGGGCCTAGGCGAGACCCAGTACTTC. Translated, it gives CASSLKRGLGETQYF. The V gene is TRBV7-8, the J gene TRBJ2-5; 7 nucleotides match TRBD2. In germline, CDR1 is SGHVS, CDR2 FQNEAQ. The CDR3 runs to 15 residues. The V segment lost 2 bases and the J segment 5 bases; nucleotides outside the gene matches: 8.

V usage is TRBV18 and J usage is TRBJ2-7; 9 nucleotides agree with TRBD2. The CDR3 runs to 15 residues. With V trimmed by 3 bases and J by 6 bases, 9 bases remained unmatched. CDR1 and CDR2 from the germline V gene are KGHSH and LQKENI. Here the CDR3 DNA reads TGTGCCAGCTCACCCGCTGCCGGGACTAGCATCGAGCAGTACTTC. Its translation: CASSPAAGTSIEQYF.

This rearrangement joins TRBV11-2 to TRBJ2-1; either TRBD1 or TRBD2 may fit D (5 bases each). V lost 1 base, J lost 1 base, and 8 bases lay in between. The CDR3 has 15 amino acids. Germline V gene lookup returns CDR1 SGHAT and CDR2 FQNNGV. CDR3 nucleotide sequence: TGTGCCAGCAGCTTAGCCGGGGCATCCTACAATGAGCAGTTCTTC. Its translation: CASSLAGASYNEQFF.